This TCR beta chain emerged from a study of cytomegalovirus exposure and HLA in healthy donors. This CDR3 is built from 13 residues. CDR1 and CDR2 from the germline V gene are SGDLS and YYNGEE. The ends were cut back, 7 bases at V and 4 bases at J, with 11 bases in the middle. In the PCR, 60 Vbeta and 13 Jbeta primers were used. Only in-frame clones appear in the TCRdb table, and some are missing; sequencing was by immunoSEQ multiplex PCR. The sample features under 200,000 clones, with about 0.8% in its top ten. Study-wide findings and caveats: TCR beta sequences reportedly predicted most subjects' HLA-A and HLA-B alleles accurately.

Note on this clone: The antigen remains undetermined.

The chain joins TRBV9 to TRBJ1-4; D might be TRBD1 (5 bases). This clonotype was obtained from a woman aged 18 to 35 in good health and CMV-seropositive. The sample consisted of PBMCs. The CDR3 here is CASAGRVNEKLFF. For the CDR3, the DNA is TGTGCCAGCGCTGGCAGGGTTAATGAAAAACTGTTTTTT. The full variable domain, with the rest looked up from reference TRBV9 and TRBJ1-4, is DSGVTQTPKHLITATGQRVTLRCSPRSGDLSVYWYQQSLDQGLQFLIQYYNGEERAKGNILERFSAQQFPDLHSELNLSSLELGDSALYFCASAGRVNEKLFFGSGTQLSVL.